The rows below give T cell receptor beta chains drawn from one sample of a study of blood T cell repertoires in COVID-19. TCRdb's copy holds only in-frame clones and misses some; the assay was immunoSEQ multiplex PCR. The profile covers 210,000 or so clones, with 80% appearing a single time and approximately 7.4% taken by the ten largest. Material for sequencing was PBMCs or T cells enriched from blood (not recorded which). The origin of the receptors is a middle-aged woman with acute COVID-19. CDR3s include the opening cysteine and the closing phenylalanine or tryptophan. A D gene is named only where the DNA matches it firmly. Expanded clones get a size class; other rows say once, few or many, or leave the size out.

TRBJ2-7,-,TRBD1,TRBV11-2,CASSLRQGVTYEQYF,TGTGCCAGCAGCTTAAGACAGGGGGTGACATACGAGCAGTACTTC
TRBJ2-2,-,TRBD1,TRBV7-3,CASSPSTGGSGVAGELFF,TGTGCCAGCAGCCCCTCGACAGGGGGCAGTGGAGTTGCCGGGGAGCTGTTTTTT
TRBJ1-1,few,-,TRBV7-8,CASSYSQVVGTEAFF,TGTGCCAGCAGCTACTCACAGGTTGTGGGCACTGAAGCTTTCTTT
TRBJ1-2,once,-,TRBV27,CASSFSWEGNYGYTF,TGTGCCAGCAGCTTTTCCTGGGAGGGGAACTATGGCTACACCTTC
TRBJ2-3,-,TRBD1,TRBV7-2,CASSFTGGAGDTQYF,TGTGCCAGCAGCTTTACAGGGGGCGCAGGAGATACGCAGTATTTT
TRBJ1-4,-,-,TRBV6-5,CASTLATGQDEKLFF,TGTGCCAGCACCTTAGCGACAGGCCAGGATGAAAAACTGTTTTTT
TRBJ2-2,-,TRBD1,TRBV28,CASSLHTGGNSGELFF,TGTGCCAGCAGTCTACATACAGGGGGCAATTCGGGGGAGCTGTTTTTT
TRBJ1-2,-,TRBD1,TRBV2,CASSRRGADGYTF,TGTGCCAGCAGCCGCAGGGGGGCGGATGGCTACACCTTC
TRBJ1-3,-,TRBD1,TRBV7-9,CASSSTGSSGNTIYF,TGTGCCAGCAGCTCGACAGGGAGCTCTGGAAACACCATATATTTT
TRBJ1-2,-,TRBD1,TRBV28,CASTRGWLGAYGYTF,TGTGCCAGCACCAGGGGGTGGCTCGGGGCCTATGGCTACACCTTC
TRBJ2-2,-,-,TRBV7-2,CASSPTTRTGELFF,TGTGCCAGCAGCCCGACGACTCGTACCGGGGAGCTGTTTTTT
TRBJ1-1,-,-,TRBV5-1,CASSPKGGGTEAFF,TGCGCCAGCAGTCCAAAAGGGGGAGGGACTGAAGCTTTCTTT
TRBJ2-7,-,TRBD1,TRBV19,CASSLRTGPSYEQYF,TGTGCCAGTAGTCTAAGGACAGGGCCATCCTACGAGCAGTACTTC
TRBJ2-2,-,TRBD1,TRBV6-5,CASSHTGAGTGELFF,TGTGCCAGCAGTCACACAGGGGCCGGCACCGGGGAGCTGTTTTTT